A single sample gave rise to the 18 T cell receptor beta chains below, sequenced in a study of T cell responses to AZD1222 COVID-19 vaccine. Using immunoSEQ multiplex PCR, the repertoire was profiled, and TCRdb retains in-frame clones only, with some absent. This sample has 80,000 to 100,000 clones, with around 89% found just once. The sample consisted of peripheral blood, taken 28 days after the second AZD1222 dose. The origin of the receptors is an adult who received the AZD1222 COVID-19 vaccine.

This clone is a singleton in its sample. The chain combines TRBV7-5 with TRBJ2-1; TRBD2, the table's D call, was not compared with the DNA. TRBV7-5 is given as a pseudogene. The CDR3 consists of 12 residues. The CDR3: CASPGEHNEQFF. CDR3 in DNA: TGTGCCTCTCCCGGGGAACACAATGAGCAGTTCTTC.

This chain links TRBV6-6 with TRBJ1-1; 8 bases are a match to TRBD1. Germline V CDR1 and CDR2: MNHNY, SVGAGI (reference sequence). V shed 6 bases, J shed 8 bases, and the junction held 11 bases outside the gene matches. The CDR3 length is 14 residues. This CDR3 reads CASSQGQGGAEAFF. CDR3 nucleotides: TGTGCCAGCAGCCAAGGACAGGGAGGGGCGGAAGCTTTCTTT.

The chain carries TRBV5-1 and TRBJ1-5; no reliable D call. CDR3 size: 13 residues. The germline V and J ends were trimmed by 1 base and 5 bases, with 7 bases remaining between them. Per the germline V gene, CDR1 is SGHRS and CDR2 is YFSETQ. The CDR3 loop is CASSLSGDQPQHF. Written as DNA, the CDR3 is TGCGCCAGCAGCTTGTCCGGAGATCAGCCCCAGCATTTT.

This sequence joins TRBV6-5 and TRBJ1-1; D may be TRBD1 (6 bases). Germline V gene data show CDR1 as MNHEY and CDR2 as SVGAGI. The CDR3 totals 14 residues. Trimming removed 0 bases at V and 4 bases at J, with 9 bases between. This CDR3 is CASSYSYRATEAFF. In DNA form, the CDR3 reads TGTGCCAGCAGTTACTCCTACAGGGCCACTGAAGCTTTCTTT.

In this sample, this clone turned up a few times. The chain is built from TRBV14 and TRBJ1-1; no reliable D call. The CDR3 has 13 amino acids. Germline V lookup: CDR1 SGHDN, CDR2 FVKESK. The V gene lost 6 bases and the J gene lost 5 bases, with 13 bases spanning the gap. The CDR3 region is CASRSRRETEAFF. CDR3 nucleotide sequence: TGTGCCAGCAGGTCGAGAAGGGAAACTGAAGCTTTCTTT.

The chain joins TRBV18 to TRBJ1-1; TRBD1 matches 7 bases. This CDR3 has 17 residues. Trimming removed 2 bases from V and 6 bases from J; junction bases left unmatched: 15. The germline gives CDR1 KGHSH, CDR2 LQKENI. The chain's CDR3 is CASSPGFGRQGTSEAFF. Written as DNA, the CDR3 is TGTGCCAGCTCACCAGGGTTTGGGAGACAGGGAACCTCTGAAGCTTTCTTT.

The rearrangement links TRBV6-5 to TRBJ1-6; D not certain. The germline V gene has CDR1 MNHEY and CDR2 SVGAGI. Trimming removed 7 bases at V and 7 bases at J, with 11 bases between. The CDR3 spans 13 residues. CDR3 coding DNA: TGTGCCAGCAACCCGATTCGAAATTCACCCCTCCACTTT. This codes for CASNPIRNSPLHF.

The genes are TRBV7-6 and TRBJ2-6; tentative D call: TRBD1 (5 bases). Germline CDR1 SGHVS, CDR2 FNYEAQ. Trimming left V 5 bases short and J 0 bases short, with 8 bases between. The CDR3 has 15 amino acids. This CDR3 is CASSPQGSGANVLTF. DNA for the CDR3: TGTGCCAGCAGCCCGCAGGGCTCTGGGGCCAACGTCCTGACTTTC.

This chain joins TRBV6-5 and TRBJ2-1; 15 bases align to TRBD2. J gave up 12 bases and V 5 bases, and 2 bases lay outside the gene matches. CDR1 MNHEY and CDR2 SVGAGI come from the germline V gene. The CDR3 loop spans 13 amino acids. The CDR3 DNA reads as TGTGCCAGCAGTATGGGACTAGCGGGAGGGCAGTTCTTC. Protein product: CASSMGLAGGQFF.

This chain links TRBV7-9 with TRBJ1-1; D is unresolved. The V gene's germline CDR1 is SEHNR and CDR2 FQNEAQ (reference sequence). Trimming took 1 base from V and 5 from J, leaving 2 bases between them. The CDR3 is 11 residues long. DNA of the CDR3: TGTGCCAGCAGCTTAGGGACTGAAGCTTTCTTT. This codes for CASSLGTEAFF.

This clone was detected a few times. This specimen includes other DNA sequences encoding the same CDR3. CDR3 residues: CASSPQGNTEAFF. The CDR3 nucleotides read TGTGCCAGCTCACCACAGGGGAACACTGAAGCTTTCTTT. This chain connects TRBV18 to TRBJ1-1; D gene unclear. Deletions cut 1 base from V and 1 base from J, with 4 bases between. Germline CDR1 reads KGHSH; CDR2 reads LQKENI. The CDR3 spans 13 residues.

This rearrangement joins TRBV13 to TRBJ2-7; 8 bases match TRBD1. The V gene's germline CDR1 is PRHDT and CDR2 FYEKMQ (reference sequence). V lost 0 bases and J lost 4; bases outside the gene matches: 5. This CDR3 spans 15 amino acids. The CDR3 loop reads CASSLGSQGAYEQYF. CDR3 in DNA: TGTGCCAGCAGCTTAGGTTCTCAGGGGGCTTACGAGCAGTACTTC.

The chain joins TRBV7-9 to TRBJ2-5, with 11 bases matching TRBD1. Germline V gives CDR1 SEHNR, CDR2 FQNEAQ (reference sequence). With 5 bases clipped from V and 3 bases from J, the junction kept 8 bases outside the gene matches. The length of the CDR3 is 16 residues. The CDR3 reads CASSPRGQGGKETQYF. CDR3 DNA sequence: TGTGCCAGCAGCCCCAGGGGACAGGGGGGGAAAGAGACCCAGTACTTC.

CDR3 amino acids: CASSQVGGPTDTQYF. Written as DNA, the CDR3 is TGTGCCAGCAGCCAGGTTGGGGGGCCAACAGATACGCAGTATTTT. The chain links TRBV7-3 to TRBJ2-3; the D gene could be TRBD1 or TRBD2 (6 bases each). This CDR3 has 15 amino acids. Trimming cost V 5 bases and J 3 bases, with 15 bases left between them. The germline V gene encodes CDR1 SGHTA and CDR2 FQGTGA.

The rearrangement joins TRBV6-5 to TRBJ2-7, with 9 positions matching TRBD1. Germline CDR1 is MNHEY and CDR2 is SVGAGI. CDR3 length: 16 residues. Losses at the gene ends were 2 bases for V and 0 bases for J; bases not matched to a gene: 5. The CDR3 here is CASSYARTGDSYEQYF. In DNA, the CDR3 is TGTGCCAGCAGTTACGCGCGGACAGGGGACTCCTACGAGCAGTACTTC.

The genes are TRBV3-1 (or the pseudogene TRBV3-2) and TRBJ1-5, with a weak D call TRBD1 (6 bases). Germline loops: CDR1 LGHDT, CDR2 YNNKEL (reference sequence). This CDR3 is 18 amino acids long. V shed 0 bases and J shed 2 bases, with 17 bases lying between them. This chain's CDR3 is CASSQDEGGRFGNQPQHF. Written as DNA, the CDR3 is TGTGCCAGCAGCCAAGATGAGGGGGGGAGATTTGGCAATCAGCCCCAGCATTTT.

V gene TRBV3-1 (or the pseudogene TRBV3-2) combines with J gene TRBJ2-5, with D tentatively TRBD2 (6 bases). The V gene lost 1 base and the J gene lost 5 bases, with 14 bases spanning the gap. Per germline, CDR1 LGHDT and CDR2 YNNKEL (reference sequence). The CDR3 totals 15 residues. The CDR3 DNA reads as TGTGCCAGCAGCCAAGGGGACTCGGCGGTGGAGACCCAGTACTTC. Translated, it gives CASSQGDSAVETQYF.

The chain uses TRBV30 and TRBJ1-3, with no clear D. Trimming took off 0 bases at V and 0 bases at J, with 12 bases between the two ends. Germline V gives CDR1 GTSNPN, CDR2 SVGIG (reference sequence). CDR3 length: 16 amino acids. CDR3 protein: CAWSVSYRYSGNTIYF. The CDR3 DNA reads TGTGCCTGGAGTGTATCATACAGATACTCTGGAAACACCATATATTTT.